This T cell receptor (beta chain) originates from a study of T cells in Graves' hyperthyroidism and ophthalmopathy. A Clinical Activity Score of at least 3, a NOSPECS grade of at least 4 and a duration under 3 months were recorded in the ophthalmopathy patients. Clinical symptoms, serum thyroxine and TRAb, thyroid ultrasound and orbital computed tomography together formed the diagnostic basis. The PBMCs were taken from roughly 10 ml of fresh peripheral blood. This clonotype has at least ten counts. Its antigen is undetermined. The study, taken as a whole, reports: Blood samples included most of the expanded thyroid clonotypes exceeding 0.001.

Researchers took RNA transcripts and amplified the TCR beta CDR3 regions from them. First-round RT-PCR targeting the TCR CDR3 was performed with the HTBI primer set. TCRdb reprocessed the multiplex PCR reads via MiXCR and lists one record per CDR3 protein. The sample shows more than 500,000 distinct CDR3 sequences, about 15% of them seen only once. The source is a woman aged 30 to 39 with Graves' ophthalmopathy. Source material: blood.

CDR3 sequence: CASSFFGTGVDNEQFF. The CDR3 bases are TGTGCCAGCAGCTTCTTCGGGACAGGGGTGGACAATGAGCAGTTCTTC. The rearrangement links TRBV7-2 to TRBJ2-1, with TRBD1 identical over 10 bases. The CDR3 length is 16 residues. The junction had 7 bases not matched to a gene; V was cut back by 3 bases and J by 5 bases. In germline, CDR1 is SGHTA, CDR2 FQGNSA.